The 21 T cell receptor beta chains given below trace back to one sample, sequenced in a study of T cells in Graves' hyperthyroidism and ophthalmopathy. RNA transcripts yielded amplified TCR beta CDR3 regions. When the TCR CDR3 underwent first-round RT-PCR, the HTBI primer set was used. TCRdb re-analysed the multiplex PCR reads in MiXCR, keeping a single row per CDR3 protein. The sample comprises 500,000 to 550,000 distinct CDR3 sequences, about 20% of which are singletons, and over 45% rests with the top ten. Input material: blood. The receptor source for this set is a man between 35 and 55 years old with Graves' ophthalmopathy.

This clonotype has only a few counts. The rearrangement joins TRBV6-2 or TRBV6-3 to TRBJ2-1; the match to TRBD2 covers 7 bases. V lost 7 bases to trimming and J lost 5 bases; unmatched junction nucleotides: 11. Germline-derived CDR1 and CDR2 are MNHEY and SVGEGT. The CDR3 totals 15 residues. The CDR3 sequence is CASISPGGPHNEQFF. DNA for the CDR3: TGTGCCAGCATTTCCCCGGGGGGTCCCCACAATGAGCAGTTCTTC.

The chain recombines TRBV5-8 with TRBJ1-1, with a possible D match to TRBD1 (5 bases). This CDR3 is built from 16 residues. Germline V gene sequence: CDR1 SGHTS, CDR2 YDEGEE. V was pared by 0 bases and J by 1 base, with 13 bases between. CDR3 sequence (DNA): TGTGCCAGCAGCTTGGATCTTGGGGGGAGGAACACTGAAGCTTTCTTT. Amino acids: CASSLDLGGRNTEAFF.

Many counts were recorded for this clonotype. The rearrangement uses TRBV6-2 or TRBV6-3 and TRBJ1-1; 7 bases fit TRBD1. J lost 5 bases, V lost 2 bases, and 5 bases had no gene match. The V gene's germline CDR1 is MNHEY and CDR2 SVGEGT. CDR3 length equals 14 residues. CDR3 DNA sequence: TGTGCCAGCAGTTACCGACAGGGTAGGACTGAAGCTTTCTTT. This sequence encodes CASSYRQGRTEAFF.

This clonotype showed up just a few times. The rearrangement joins TRBV5-1 to TRBJ2-7; D perhaps matches TRBD2 (5 bases). This CDR3 contains 15 residues. V was trimmed by 5 bases and J by 4 bases, leaving 19 bases between them. Germline values: CDR1 SGHRS, CDR2 YFSETQ. The CDR3 DNA reads TGCGCCAGCAGTGCTACCTCCGGGAATATTTACGAGCAGTACTTC. It codes for CASSATSGNIYEQYF.

This clonotype was observed a few times. The V gene is TRBV19, the J gene TRBJ1-4; TRBD1 might be the D (6 bases). Germline V gene lookup returns CDR1 LNHDA and CDR2 SQIVND (reference sequence). Between the trimmed V and J ends, which lost 3 bases and 3 bases, there was a span of 11 bases. The CDR3 sequence is 15 residues long. The CDR3 nucleotides are TGTGCCAGTAGTATTCATGGACAGTCTAATGAAAAACTGTTTTTT. It specifies CASSIHGQSNEKLFF.

A word on this clonotype: The junction departs from germline at one end; a sequencing error may be responsible. The rearrangement joins TRBV12-3 or TRBV12-4 to TRBJ2-1; 9 bases fit TRBD1. The CDR3 is 12 residues long. CDR3 region: CASRPSPGQGVF. The CDR3 coding sequence is TGTGCCAGCAGGCCGTCGCCGGGACAGGGTGTCTTC.

This clonotype was seen just once. The V and J genes are TRBV9 and TRBJ2-1; no clear D. From germline, CDR1 is SGDLS and CDR2 YYNGEE. The CDR3 runs 12 residues. Trimming removed 2 bases at V and 8 bases at J, with 8 bases between. DNA of the CDR3: TGTGCCAGCAGCGTCAATGGCGATGAGCAGTTCTTC. Protein sequence: CASSVNGDEQFF. Combining the CDR3 with reference TRBV9 and TRBJ2-1 gives the whole variable domain DSGVTQTPKHLITATGQRVTLRCSPRSGDLSVYWYQQSLDQGLQFLIQYYNGEERAKGNILERFSAQQFPDLHSELNLSSLELGDSALYFCASSVNGDEQFFGPGTRLTVL.

The chain employs TRBV15 and TRBJ2-7; tentative D call: TRBD2 (6 bases). Deletions cut 0 bases from V and 9 bases from J, with 12 bases between. Germline CDR1 reads LNHNV; CDR2 reads YYDKDF (reference sequence). CDR3 size: 13 residues. Here the CDR3 reads CATSRDLEGRQYF. The CDR3 nucleotides are TGTGCCACCAGCAGAGATCTGGAGGGAAGGCAGTACTTC.

The genes are TRBV7-3 and TRBJ1-1; 7 nucleotides align to TRBD1. The CDR3 totals 14 residues. Trimming removed 5 bases from V and 4 bases from J; junction bases left unmatched: 7. Looked up from germline, CDR1 is SGHTA and CDR2 is FQGTGA. The CDR3 sequence is CASSHTTGITEAFF. The CDR3 coding sequence is TGTGCCAGCAGCCACACGACAGGGATCACTGAAGCTTTCTTT.

This clonotype appeared a single time. A much larger clone is a single base away; this may be a read error. This rearrangement joins TRBV11-2 to TRBJ2-5, with 11 bases aligning to TRBD2. Per germline, CDR1 SGHAT and CDR2 FQNNGV. The CDR3 extends over 14 amino acids. CDR3 in DNA: TGTGCCAGCAGGACTAGCGGGACTCAAGAGACCCAGTGCTTC. Its translation: CASRTSGTQETQCF.

This clonotype was picked up many times. This chain connects TRBV27 to TRBJ2-6, with no clear D. The V end lost 7 bases, the J end lost 5 bases, and 15 bases lay between the germline ends. The CDR3 contains 15 residues. The V gene's germline CDR1 is MNHEY and CDR2 SMNVEV (reference sequence). This chain's CDR3 is CASTKVGERANVLTF. The CDR3 nucleotides read TGTGCCAGCACTAAAGTTGGCGAGAGGGCCAACGTCCTGACTTTC.

This clonotype was counted between two and nine times. The chain joins TRBV14 to TRBJ1-1; D is ambiguous. The CDR3 sequence is 13 residues long. From germline, CDR1 is SGHDN and CDR2 FVKESK. Deletions cut 4 bases from V and 7 bases from J, with 13 bases between. The CDR3: CASSRSLVHEAFF. The CDR3 DNA is TGTGCCAGCAGCCGGTCCTTGGTTCATGAAGCTTTCTTT.

This clonotype was found a few times. A much larger clone differs by one base, so this may be a read error. The V gene is TRBV6-2 or TRBV6-3, the J gene TRBJ1-1, with D tentatively TRBD1 (6 bases). V was pared by 10 bases and J by 4 bases, with 19 bases between. The CDR3 has 14 residues. The germline CDR1 and CDR2 sequences are MNHEY and SVGEGT. CDR3 in amino acids: CATTGSCPVTEAFF. For the CDR3, the DNA is TGTGCCACTACAGGGAGTTGCCCTGTCACTGAAGCTTTCTTT.

J is TRBJ2-5 and V is TRBV7-9; TRBD2 might be the D (5 bases). CDR3 length: 18 residues. The V gene's germline CDR1 is SEHNR and CDR2 FQNEAQ (reference sequence). V lost 4 bases, J lost 4 bases, and 25 bases lay in between. The CDR3 protein is CASSSPLTRSGLPETQYF. CDR3 coding DNA: TGTGCCAGCAGCTCACCTCTCACTAGATCTGGTCTCCCAGAGACCCAGTACTTC.

This clonotype turned up a few times. This chain joins TRBV7-9 and TRBJ1-1, with D tentatively TRBD1 (6 bases). The CDR3 has 16 amino acids. Germline CDR1 SEHNR, CDR2 FQNEAQ (reference sequence). Trimming took 3 bases from V and 0 from J, leaving 14 bases between them. CDR3 bases: TGTGCCAGCAGCTTTTCCGGGGGGCGGATGAACACTGAAGCTTTCTTT. Translated: CASSFSGGRMNTEAFF. The whole variable domain, remainder taken from reference TRBV7-9 and TRBJ1-1, is DTGVSQNPRHKITKRGQNVTFRCDPISEHNRLYWYRQTLGQGPEFLTYFQNEAQLEKSRLLSDRFSAERPKGSFSTLEIQRTEQGDSAMYLCASSFSGGRMNTEAFFGQGTRLTVV.

This clonotype was seen repeatedly, ten times or more. The chain employs TRBV11-2 and TRBJ2-7; 10 bases are shared with TRBD2. The length of the CDR3 is 15 residues. CDR1 is SGHAT, CDR2 FQNNGV, per germline. V was pared by 0 bases and J by 3 bases, with 2 bases of the junction left unmatched. The CDR3 DNA reads as TGTGCCAGCAGCTTAGAGGCTAGCGGGAGCTACGAGCAGTACTTC. This codes for CASSLEASGSYEQYF.

The CDR3 is CAISESLSGDSYNEQFF. The DNA for the CDR3 is TGTGCCATCAGTGAGTCGCTAAGCGGGGACTCCTACAATGAGCAGTTCTTC. The chain combines TRBV10-3 with TRBJ2-1; 7 positions match TRBD2. This CDR3 has 17 residues. The germline CDR1 and CDR2 sequences are ENHRY and SYGVKD. Trimming cost V 0 bases and J 0 bases; bases outside gene matches: 5.

The rearrangement uses TRBV5-6 and TRBJ2-7, with 8 bases matching TRBD2. The ends lost 1 base at V and 1 base at J; junction bases unmatched: 7. The CDR3 contains 16 residues. The germline V gene encodes CDR1 SGHDT and CDR2 YYEEEE. Here the CDR3 reads CASSLKGLESSYEQYF. The CDR3 DNA reads TGTGCCAGCAGCTTGAAGGGACTAGAGTCTTCCTACGAGCAGTACTTC. The variable domain in full, with the rest retrieved from reference TRBV5-6 and TRBJ2-7, is DAGVTQSPTHLIKTRGQQVTLRCSPKSGHDTVSWYQQALGQGPQFIFQYYEEEERQRGNFPDRFSGHQFPNYSSELNVNALLLGDSALYLCASSLKGLESSYEQYFGPGTRLTVT.

J is TRBJ2-3 and V is TRBV7-2; 7 bases are a match to TRBD1. The CDR3 has 15 amino acids. Germline V lookup: CDR1 SGHTA, CDR2 FQGNSA. The V gene end was trimmed by 3 bases and the J gene end by 6 bases; junction bases not matched to a gene: 9. The CDR3 sequence: CASSFKGAWGDTQYF. DNA for the CDR3: TGTGCCAGCAGCTTCAAGGGGGCGTGGGGGGATACGCAGTATTTT. The full variable domain, its missing parts supplied by reference TRBV7-2 and TRBJ2-3, is GAGVSQSPSNKVTEKGKDVELRCDPISGHTALYWYRQSLGQGLEFLIYFQGNSAPDKSGLPSDRFSAERTGGSVSTLTIQRTQQEDSAVYLCASSFKGAWGDTQYFGPGTRLTVL.

The sample holds one count of this clonotype. The chain uses TRBV20-1 and TRBJ2-1; tentative D call: TRBD1 (6 bases). Trimming removed 3 bases at V and 4 bases at J, with 16 bases between. Per the germline V gene, CDR1 is DFQATT and CDR2 is SNEGSKA (reference sequence). CDR3 length: 15 residues. The chain's CDR3 is CSASSRDTTYNEQFF. CDR3 DNA: TGCAGTGCTAGTTCCCGGGACACTACGTACAATGAGCAGTTCTTC.

This clonotype was detected ten times or more. The J gene is TRBJ2-3, the V gene TRBV7-8, with 10 bases identical to TRBD2. V lost 6 bases to trimming and J lost 6 bases; unmatched junction nucleotides: 9. The V gene's germline CDR1 is SGHVS and CDR2 FQNEAQ. The CDR3 sequence is 15 residues long. The CDR3 spells CASRQGLAFRDTQYF. The CDR3, as DNA: TGTGCCAGCAGACAGGGACTAGCGTTTAGGGATACGCAGTATTTT.